Below, 32 T cell receptor beta chains from the same sample are listed, as sequenced in a study of cytomegalovirus exposure and HLA in healthy donors. Measured with immunoSEQ multiplex PCR; TCRdb has only the in-frame clones, and not every one. The sample holds more than 200,000 clones, about 90% seen once. Input material: PBMCs. These TCRs come from a woman aged 25 to 39 in good health and CMV-seronegative.

The chain links TRBV15 to TRBJ2-1, with 10 nucleotides matching TRBD2. V trimming: 4 bases; J trimming: 10 bases; junction bases outside the gene matches: 16. CDR3 length: 17 residues. Germline lookup yields CDR1 LNHNV and CDR2 YYDKDF (reference sequence). The CDR3 DNA reads TGTGCCACCAGCACCACTCAACTTAGCGGGAGGCAGGGGGAGCAGTTCTTC. This codes for CATSTTQLSGRQGEQFF.

The rearrangement uses TRBV5-1 and TRBJ2-7; D perhaps matches TRBD2 (6 bases). The CDR3 has 15 residues. Germline CDR1 and CDR2: SGHRS and YFSETQ. V was clipped by 1 base and J by 6 bases, with 17 bases between them. CDR3 nucleotide sequence: TGCGCCAGCAGCTTGATCGGGGGAAGGGACGGCGAGCAGTACTTC. Protein sequence: CASSLIGGRDGEQYF.

V is TRBV11-1 and J is TRBJ2-7; 8 positions agree with TRBD1. Per the germline V gene, CDR1 is SGHAT and CDR2 is FQDESV (reference sequence). This CDR3 spans 14 amino acids. V lost 5 bases and J lost 3; bases outside the gene matches: 6. DNA for the CDR3: TGTGCCAGCAGCCGAGGACAGGGCCGCTACGAGCAGTACTTC. It specifies CASSRGQGRYEQYF.

CDR3 sequence: CASSLVGGSTDTQYF. DNA of the CDR3: TGTGCCAGCAGTTTGGTGGGAGGAAGCACAGATACGCAGTATTTT. The rearrangement links TRBV25-1 to TRBJ2-3, with D perhaps TRBD2 (6 bases). CDR1 is MGHDK and CDR2 is SYGVNS in the germline V gene. Trimming took off 5 bases at V and 0 bases at J, with 12 bases between the two ends. The CDR3 runs to 15 residues.

The chain couples TRBV15 to TRBJ2-7; no clear D gene. V lost 1 base and J lost 0, with 10 bases in between. CDR1 and CDR2 (germline): LNHNV, YYDKDF (reference sequence). The CDR3 covers 15 residues. The DNA of the CDR3 is TGTGCCACCAGCAGAGGAGGCCTCCTCTCCTACGAGCAGTACTTC. The encoded protein is CATSRGGLLSYEQYF.

The chain links TRBV5-4 to TRBJ2-5, with D possibly called TRBD1 or TRBD2 (5 bases each). Germline loops: CDR1 SGHNT, CDR2 YYREEE (reference sequence). V was trimmed by 4 bases and J by 5 bases, leaving 18 bases between them. This CDR3 is built from 15 residues. CDR3 loop: CASSEPGRRRETQYF. As DNA, the CDR3 is TGTGCCAGCAGCGAGCCGGGACGCCGAAGGGAGACCCAGTACTTC.

V gene TRBV7-8 combines with J gene TRBJ2-7; TRBD2 is a possible D gene (6 bases). This CDR3 is built from 15 residues. Per the germline V gene, CDR1 is SGHVS and CDR2 is FQNEAQ. Trimming left V 4 bases short and J 0 bases short, with 13 bases between. DNA for the CDR3: TGTGCCAGCAGCTACCCCCCGGGAGCCTCCTACGAGCAGTACTTC. This gives the protein CASSYPPGASYEQYF.

The chain uses TRBV28 and TRBJ1-3, with D uncertain. The CDR3 contains 14 residues. Trimming pared 8 bases from V and 1 base from J, leaving 12 bases between. Germline assignment: CDR1 MDHEN and CDR2 SYDVKM. The CDR3 coding sequence is TGTGCCAGCCCTCGTGACTCATCTGGAAACACCATATATTTT. It translates to CASPRDSSGNTIYF. Variable domain in full (rest from reference TRBV28 and TRBJ1-3): DVKVTQSSRYLVKRTGEKVFLECVQDMDHENMFWYRQDPGLGLRLIYFSYDVKMKEKGDIPEGYSVSREKKERFSLILESASTNQTSMYLCASPRDSSGNTIYFGEGSWLTVV.

The chain links TRBV4-1 to TRBJ2-2; 7 bases map to TRBD1. The V segment lost 0 bases and the J segment 1 base; nucleotides outside the gene matches: 5. In germline, CDR1 is MGHRA, CDR2 YSYEKL. CDR3 length: 17 amino acids. The CDR3 protein is CASSQDRDSQNTGELFF. In DNA, the CDR3 is TGCGCCAGCAGCCAAGATCGGGACAGTCAGAACACCGGGGAGCTGTTTTTT.

This chain's CDR3 is CASSLASGGADTQYF. The CDR3 DNA reads TGCGCCAGCAGCTTGGCCTCTGGGGGGGCAGATACGCAGTATTTT. The rearrangement uses TRBV5-1 and TRBJ2-3, with TRBD2 matching over 7 bases. After removal of 0 bases from V and 4 bases from J, the junction contained 5 bases not matched to a gene. Germline CDR1 and CDR2: SGHRS and YFSETQ. The CDR3 runs 15 residues.

The V and J genes are TRBV9 and TRBJ2-3; D call uncertain. Trimming took 0 bases from V and 6 from J, leaving 14 bases between them. The CDR3 is made up of 15 amino acids. Germline V gives CDR1 SGDLS, CDR2 YYNGEE. CDR3 residues: CASSVGSPSRDTQYF. The CDR3 DNA reads TGTGCCAGCAGCGTAGGGAGCCCAAGTAGGGATACGCAGTATTTT.

The V and J genes are TRBV19 and TRBJ2-5; TRBD2 agrees at 7 bases. CDR1 is LNHDA and CDR2 is SQIVND in the germline V gene (reference sequence). The CDR3 has 17 amino acids. Unmatched junction bases numbered 12, after V lost 1 base and J lost 4 bases. CDR3 nucleotides: TGTGCCAGTAGTATAGGCACTTGGGGCGGGAGTGGAGAGACCCAGTACTTC. It yields the protein CASSIGTWGGSGETQYF.

The gene calls are TRBV29-1 and TRBJ2-7, with 10 positions matching TRBD2. This CDR3 has 13 residues. Germline V lookup: CDR1 SQVTM, CDR2 ANQGSEA. The J segment lost 8 bases and the V segment lost 7 bases, leaving 11 bases of the junction unmatched. The CDR3 is CSGTGTSDMKQYF. For the CDR3, the DNA is TGCAGCGGTACCGGGACTAGCGATATGAAGCAGTACTTC.

This chain links TRBV30 with TRBJ1-3; TRBD1 might be the D (5 bases). Germline V gene data show CDR1 as GTSNPN and CDR2 as SVGIG (reference sequence). This CDR3 contains 14 residues. V lost 3 bases and J 0 bases, leaving 9 bases between the germline ends. CDR3 amino acids: CAWSRGDSGNTIYF. Here the CDR3 DNA reads TGTGCCTGGAGCCGGGGGGACTCTGGAAACACCATATATTTT.

Note on this clone: Other DNA sequences in this sample translate to the same CDR3. This chain connects TRBV27 to TRBJ2-7; no definite D call. CDR1 and CDR2 (germline): MNHEY, SMNVEV (reference sequence). This CDR3 contains 15 residues. The V end was cut by 0 bases, the J end by 1 base, with 10 bases between. CDR3 loop: CASSLSITVSYEQYF. The CDR3 DNA reads as TGTGCCAGCAGTTTATCGATTACAGTTTCCTACGAGCAGTACTTC.

The chain recombines TRBV5-6 with TRBJ1-1, with D possibly matching TRBD1 (5 bases). The CDR3 spans 17 residues. Germline assignment: CDR1 SGHDT and CDR2 YYEEEE. Deletions cut 0 bases from V and 0 bases from J, with 15 bases between. The CDR3 protein is CASSLVSPGPMNTEAFF. The DNA of the CDR3 is TGTGCCAGCAGCTTGGTGTCCCCAGGGCCTATGAACACTGAAGCTTTCTTT.

V and J are TRBV10-3 and TRBJ1-5; D might be TRBD1 (6 bases). Germline V CDR1 and CDR2: ENHRY, SYGVKD. The CDR3 is made up of 17 amino acids. Trimming shortened V by 7 bases and J by 0 bases, and 19 bases separated the two germline ends. CDR3 coding DNA: TGTGCCATCACCGGGGGGCACCGTACCCGTAGCAATCAGCCCCAGCATTTT. Protein product: CAITGGHRTRSNQPQHF.

The chain couples TRBV29-1 to TRBJ2-7; TRBD2 is a possible D gene (6 bases). Per the germline V gene, CDR1 is SQVTM and CDR2 is ANQGSEA. The CDR3 extends over 13 amino acids. Between the trimmed V and J ends, which lost 6 bases and 3 bases, there was a span of 15 bases. The CDR3 bases are TGCAGCGTGGTTGCGGAGGGGAACTACGAGCAGTACTTC. This gives the protein CSVVAEGNYEQYF.

V is TRBV7-9 and J is TRBJ2-7; D is perhaps TRBD1 (8 bases). Trimming stripped 7 bases from V and 6 bases from J, with 19 bases between. Germline V gives CDR1 SEHNR, CDR2 FQNEAQ (reference sequence). The CDR3 has 14 amino acids. CDR3 sequence reads: CASTKTGEGSEQYF. CDR3 DNA sequence: TGTGCCAGCACCAAGACAGGGGAGGGCTCCGAGCAGTACTTC.

The CDR3 loop is CASSPAWMGEQFF. The CDR3 coding sequence is TGTGCCAGCAGTCCTGCGTGGATGGGTGAGCAGTTCTTC. The gene calls are TRBV27 and TRBJ2-1; D gene unclear. This CDR3 has 13 amino acids. CDR1 and CDR2 (germline): MNHEY, SMNVEV (reference sequence). Trimming removed 5 bases at V and 9 bases at J, with 14 bases between.

In its sample, this clone was seen a few times. This rearrangement joins TRBV4-1 to TRBJ2-7; 11 positions match TRBD2. The CDR3 totals 15 residues. Trimming took 4 bases from V and 1 from J; bases not matched to a gene: 3. Germline values: CDR1 MGHRA, CDR2 YSYEKL. Here the CDR3 reads CASSPTSGRSYEQYF. In DNA form, the CDR3 reads TGCGCCAGCAGCCCTACTAGCGGGAGATCCTACGAGCAGTACTTC.

Concerning this clone: The same CDR3 can be traced to other DNA sequences in this sample. The CDR3 sequence is CASSLSGAGANVLTF. In DNA form, the CDR3 reads TGTGCCAGCAGTTTATCCGGGGCTGGGGCCAACGTCCTGACTTTC. The rearrangement uses TRBV27 and TRBJ2-6, with D maybe TRBD2 (5 bases). With 0 bases removed from V and 2 bases from J, the gap between germline ends came to 5 bases. The CDR3 has 15 residues. Germline V gene sequence: CDR1 MNHEY, CDR2 SMNVEV (reference sequence).

The chain carries TRBV2 and TRBJ2-7; D call uncertain. This CDR3 has 13 amino acids. Trimming cost V 7 bases and J 2 bases, with 12 bases left between them. CDR1 is SNHLY, CDR2 FYNNEI, per germline. The CDR3: CASTLPFTYEQYF. CDR3 nucleotides: TGTGCCAGCACCCTTCCCTTTACCTACGAGCAGTACTTC. Together with reference TRBV2 and TRBJ2-7, the CDR3 gives the full variable domain: EPEVTQTPSHQVTQMGQEVILRCVPISNHLYFYWYRQILGQKVEFLVSFYNNEISEKSEIFDDQFSVERPDGSNFTLKIRSTKLEDSAMYFCASTLPFTYEQYFGPGTRLTVT.

V and J are TRBV2 and TRBJ2-7; weak D call: TRBD1 (5 bases). From germline, CDR1 is SNHLY and CDR2 FYNNEI. CDR3 length: 13 amino acids. Trimming took off 4 bases at V and 3 bases at J, with 10 bases between the two ends. The CDR3 bases are TGTGCCAGCAGTGCTCAGGGTGGCTACGAGCAGTACTTC. Amino acids: CASSAQGGYEQYF.

V is TRBV6-5 and J is TRBJ2-5; tentatively, D is TRBD1 or TRBD2 (5 bases each). Germline loops: CDR1 MNHEY, CDR2 SVGAGI. The V gene lost 1 base and the J gene lost 2 bases, with 8 bases spanning the gap. This CDR3 spans 14 amino acids. The CDR3 DNA reads as TGTGCCAGCAGTTACTTCGGGGCGCAAGAGACCCAGTACTTC. Its translation is CASSYFGAQETQYF.

The chain recombines TRBV9 with TRBJ1-5, with a possible D match to TRBD1 (5 bases). Per germline, CDR1 SGDLS and CDR2 YYNGEE. V was trimmed by 3 bases and J by 6 bases, leaving 10 bases between them. This CDR3 comprises 13 residues. DNA for the CDR3: TGTGCCAGCAGCGACGGGGACGGTCAGCCCCAGCATTTT. It is translated as CASSDGDGQPQHF.

The rearrangement links TRBV28 to TRBJ2-3; 11 bases agree with TRBD2. Germline CDR1 is MDHEN and CDR2 is SYDVKM. V lost 4 bases and J lost 4; bases outside the gene matches: 4. This CDR3 region has 15 residues. The CDR3 DNA sequence: TGTGCCAGCAGTTCCCTAGCGGGAGGTGCAGATACGCAGTATTTT. This translates into CASSSLAGGADTQYF.

The rearrangement joins TRBV7-9 to TRBJ2-1; TRBD2 might be the D (6 bases). V lost 1 base, J lost 6 bases, and 16 bases lay in between. The germline gives CDR1 SEHNR, CDR2 FQNEAQ (reference sequence). CDR3 length: 16 amino acids. CDR3 DNA sequence: TGTGCCAGCAGCTTAGTATCCCGGGGGTCGGGCAATGAGCAGTTCTTC. Translation gives CASSLVSRGSGNEQFF. Complete variable domain (other parts from reference TRBV7-9 and TRBJ2-1): DTGVSQNPRHKITKRGQNVTFRCDPISEHNRLYWYRQTLGQGPEFLTYFQNEAQLEKSRLLSDRFSAERPKGSFSTLEIQRTEQGDSAMYLCASSLVSRGSGNEQFFGPGTRLTVL.

CDR3: CASSARPPGQGSSGANVLTF. CDR3 in DNA: TGCGCCAGCAGCGCAAGACCTCCGGGACAAGGCTCCTCTGGGGCCAACGTCCTGACTTTC. The rearrangement links TRBV5-1 to TRBJ2-6; possible D gene TRBD1, 6 bases. Trimming left V 4 bases short and J 0 bases short, with 23 bases between. There are 20 residues in the CDR3. In germline, CDR1 is SGHRS, CDR2 YFSETQ.

The chain joins TRBV27 to TRBJ2-1, with 9 positions matching TRBD2. Per germline, CDR1 MNHEY and CDR2 SMNVEV (reference sequence). V was clipped by 6 bases and J by 3 bases; unmatched bases: 6. The CDR3 is 15 residues long. This CDR3 reads CASSPAGGNYNEQFF. The DNA for the CDR3 is TGTGCCAGCAGCCCAGCGGGAGGAAACTACAATGAGCAGTTCTTC.

The rearrangement links TRBV7-2 to TRBJ2-7; 12 bases are shared with TRBD2. With V trimmed by 5 bases and J by 5 bases, 4 bases remained unmatched. CDR3 length: 14 residues. The germline gives CDR1 SGHTA, CDR2 FQGNSA. Written as DNA, the CDR3 is TGTGCCAGCAGCCTGGGACTAGCGGGCCACGAGCAGTACTTC. Translated: CASSLGLAGHEQYF.

The V and J genes are TRBV28 and TRBJ2-1, with 11 bases that match TRBD2. The germline CDR1 and CDR2 sequences are MDHEN and SYDVKM. The CDR3 sequence is 17 residues long. The J segment lost 5 bases and the V segment lost 5 bases, leaving 11 bases of the junction unmatched. The DNA of the CDR3 is TGTGCCAGCAGTCAAAAACCCGGGACTAGCGGAAACAATGAGCAGTTCTTC. This sequence encodes CASSQKPGTSGNNEQFF.